This T cell receptor beta chain was retrieved from a study of cytomegalovirus exposure and HLA in healthy donors. Germline CDR1 SEHNR, CDR2 FQNEAQ (reference sequence). This CDR3 has 15 amino acids. Germline trimming cut 5 bases from V and 1 base from J; bases unmatched to any gene: 2. This clone appeared a single time. Using immunoSEQ multiplex PCR, the repertoire was profiled, and TCRdb retains in-frame clones only, with some absent. The data hold tens of thousands of clones, with 80% to 95% observed a single time. The material sequenced was PBMCs. The source of this sequence is a woman younger than 30 in good health and CMV-seronegative. The rearrangement links TRBV7-9 to TRBJ2-3, with TRBD2 matching 11 bases. DNA of the CDR3: TGTGCCAGCAGCCCACTAGCGGGGGGCACAGATACGCAGTATTTT. This gives the protein CASSPLAGGTDTQYF.